This TCR beta chain was identified during a study of cytomegalovirus exposure and HLA in healthy donors. Study findings and constraints: Differences between HLA loci emerged in a later analysis of TCR association rates, with DRB1 most and HLA-C fewest. It was likely that a cluster of highly shared sequence variants was a sequencing artifact. On later analysis, the bulk of CMV-associated TCR beta chains appeared to be HLA-restricted.

CDR1 is SGHRS and CDR2 is YFSETQ in the germline V gene. V dropped 0 bases and J dropped 5; count of bases not matched to a gene: 7. The length of the CDR3 is 15 residues. The PCR was carried out with 60 Vbeta primers and 13 Jbeta primers. Generated by immunoSEQ multiplex PCR, the TCRdb table keeps only in-frame clones and is missing some. The sample table includes approximately 120,000 clones. A note on this clone: The target antigen is unknown.

The sample consisted of PBMCs. The rearrangement uses TRBV5-1 and TRBJ2-5; 7 nucleotides match TRBD2. This receptor was taken from a woman aged 55-70 years in good health and CMV-seronegative. The CDR3 loop reads CASSLAASGWETQYF. CDR3 DNA sequence: TGCGCCAGCAGCTTGGCGGCTAGCGGTTGGGAGACCCAGTACTTC.